What follows is one T cell receptor beta chain and its context. It lacks a known antigen. No base quality values were provided; no much bigger clone lies one nucleotide off. The sample is drawn from a study of vaccination effects on CD4 cells after COVID-19 (dated by TCRdb to between 2022 and 2023). For the study in its entirety: Post-vaccine samples across the study were collected a median of 72 days after the second dose, with a range of 14 to 241. SARS-CoV-2 spike-specific CD4+ TCR repertoires from before and after mRNA vaccination were compared in COVID-19 convalescent patients and in infection-naive vaccine recipients. A total of 10 COVID-19 convalescent patients and several SARS-CoV-2-naive healthy vaccine recipients were included in the full study. The Oncomine TCR Beta short-read assay on an Illumina iSeq 100 was used to sequence cultures from other donors in the study. Overall study outcomes, separate from this receptor: In healthy vaccine recipients, vaccine-induced clones were almost all SARS-CoV-2 mono-reactive, with only 1 of 255 being cross-reactive with common cold coronaviruses. Marked clonal contraction was observed in both infection-induced and vaccine-induced clones at late post-vaccination timepoints, consistent with waning T cell responses. The study was limited by a small number of convalescent patients and lacked early post-infection timepoints.

To identify antigen-specific CD4+ T cell clonotypes by their expansion, the ViraFEST assay first stimulated PBMC with viral peptide pools and then applied TCR sequencing. After more than 9 days of culture, CD4+ T cells were isolated with the EasySep CD4+ T cell isolation kit. Each participant received two doses of an mRNA SARS-CoV-2 vaccine, either BNT162b2 or mRNA-1273. Healthy vaccine recipients had no prior SARS-CoV-2 infection, confirmed by negative nucleocapsid antibodies before and after vaccination. Approximately 2 million PBMC per well were cultured in IMDM with around 5% human AB serum, 10 IU/ml IL-2 and gentamicin, plus 10 ug/ml peptides. On days 3 and 7, half of the culture medium was replaced with fresh IL-2-containing medium. Unless otherwise noted, each peptide stimulation condition was cultured in triplicate wells. Using Ficoll-Paque Plus gradient centrifugation, PBMC were separated from whole blood and then either used fresh or cryopreserved at -140C. Overlapping peptide pools spanned the spike proteins of SARS-CoV-2 and the common cold coronaviruses HCoV-NL63, HCoV-OC43 and HCoV-229E. The QIAamp micro DNA kit was used to extract genomic DNA from the cultured CD4+ T cells.

Library generation was performed with the immunoSEQ multiplex PCR assay. TCR beta CDR3 sequencing was performed on DNA from the cultured, isolated CD4+ T cells. Per the authors' processing: The analysis removed non-productive TCR sequences, trimmed reads to the CDR3 region, and retained only CDR3s that were 7 or more amino acids long. The MANAFEST web app was used to pick out antigen-specific clonotypes by comparing their expansion in peptide wells with that in reference cultures. Positive clones required FDR<0.05 expansion versus reference and all other wells, odds ratio above 5, and frequency above 0.1% in two replicate wells. Clonotypes significantly expanded in SARS-CoV-2 spike wells and in at least one common cold coronavirus spike condition were defined as cross-reactive. Using the stringdist R package, CDR3 similarity was measured by Levenshtein distance, and unrooted trees were constructed with ape in R 3.6.1. The immuneACCESS repertoire file appears here via TCRdb, limited to in-frame rearrangements. These files lack a portion of the clones; in checked studies, under half of the deficit traces to unresolved V genes, and the cause of the others is not known. The V and J calls and clone size are taken from that table; D and trimming were inferred from the DNA. In all, the sample holds about 46,000 clones, and nearly 75% of those were seen once. The top ten constitute around 16% of the sample.

V and J lose 2 bases and 5 bases, and a span of 7 bases separates them. Spanning cysteine to phenylalanine, the CDR3 consists of 13 amino acids. Only the CDR3 part of the read is kept: 39 bases, read in frame from the first base. Looking up the germline V gene (reference sequence) yields CDR1 MNHNY and CDR2 SVGAGI. The sequencing used CD4+ T cells from PBMCs cultured with HCoV-OC43 spike peptides, collected after COVID-19 vaccination. In light of the paper, this sample's cell subset or site label describes: HCoV-OC43 spike overlapping peptide pool stimulation. The chain is assembled from TRBV6-6 and TRBJ1-5; no confident D gene assignment can be made. This TCR was recovered from a human donor who received a COVID-19 vaccine. The CDR3 amino acid sequence is: CASSYLQDQPQHF. The nucleotides read TGTGCCAGCAGTTACCTTCAGGATCAGCCCCAGCATTTT.